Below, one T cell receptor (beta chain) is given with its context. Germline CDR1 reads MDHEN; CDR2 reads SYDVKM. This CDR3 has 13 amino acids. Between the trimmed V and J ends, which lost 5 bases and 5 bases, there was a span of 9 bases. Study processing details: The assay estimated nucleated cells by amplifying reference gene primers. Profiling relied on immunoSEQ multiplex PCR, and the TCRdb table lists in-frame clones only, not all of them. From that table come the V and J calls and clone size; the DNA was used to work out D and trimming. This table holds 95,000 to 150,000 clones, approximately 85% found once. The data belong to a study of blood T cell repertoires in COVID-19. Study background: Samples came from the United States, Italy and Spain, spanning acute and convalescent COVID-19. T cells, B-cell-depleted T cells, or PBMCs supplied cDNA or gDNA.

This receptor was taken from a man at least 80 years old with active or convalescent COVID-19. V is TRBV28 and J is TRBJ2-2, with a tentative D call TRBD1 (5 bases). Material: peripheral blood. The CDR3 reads CASSKPGTGELFF. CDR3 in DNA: TGTGCCAGCAGTAAGCCAGGGACCGGGGAGCTGTTTTTT.